This T cell receptor beta chain was observed in a study of T cell changes during pregnancy in multiple sclerosis. Clones were sequenced by immunoSEQ multiplex PCR, and TCRdb holds only the in-frame ones, with some missing. The sample lists roughly 40,000 clones, 92% seen once, with 0.55% to 0.7% in the top ten. V trimming: 6 bases; J trimming: 17 bases; junction bases outside the gene matches: 15. Germline V gene lookup returns CDR1 LNHDA and CDR2 SQIVND (reference sequence). The CDR3 extends over 14 amino acids. J is TRBJ2-6 and V is TRBV19; 8 nucleotides match TRBD1. The receptor comes from a female donor with multiple sclerosis, enrolled in a pregnancy study. The specimen was CD4+ T cells from peripheral blood mononuclear cells, collected in the first trimester of pregnancy. For the CDR3, the DNA is TGTGCCAGTAGCTTCCAGGACAGGGTTGGCCCTTTGACTTTC. Amino acid sequence: CASSFQDRVGPLTF. Supplemented by reference TRBV19 and TRBJ2-6, the full variable domain reads DGGITQSPKYLFRKEGQNVTLSCEQNLNHDAMYWYRQDPGQGLRLIYYSQIVNDFQKGDIAEGYSVSREKKESFPLTVTSAQKNPTAFYLCASSFQDRVGPLTFGAGSRLTVL.